The 17 T cell receptor beta chains below were found in one sample sequenced in a study of blood T cell repertoires in COVID-19. Clones were sequenced by immunoSEQ multiplex PCR, and TCRdb holds only the in-frame ones, with some missing. The profile shows about 190,000 clones, approximately 91% of them singletons. Sample: peripheral blood. The receptors come from a man in his forties with acute or convalescent COVID-19.

The CDR3 spells CASSYLSGPGGEQYF. The CDR3 nucleotides read TGTGCCAGCAGTTATTTATCCGGACCGGGAGGCGAGCAGTACTTC. The chain combines TRBV6-5 with TRBJ2-7; 7 nucleotides match TRBD2. Losses at the gene ends were 3 bases for V and 6 bases for J; bases not matched to a gene: 11. Germline CDR1 and CDR2: MNHEY and SVGAGI. This CDR3 contains 15 residues.

The chain couples TRBV9 to TRBJ2-1, with D possibly TRBD1 on 6 matching bases. Trimming took 4 bases from V and 1 from J, leaving 9 bases between them. This CDR3 has 14 amino acids. Germline assignment: CDR1 SGDLS and CDR2 YYNGEE. DNA of the CDR3: TGTGCCAGCAGCCCCCAGGGGTCCTACAATGAGCAGTTCTTC. This gives the protein CASSPQGSYNEQFF.

The rearrangement links TRBV18 to TRBJ2-1; 12 bases align to TRBD1. This CDR3 spans 15 amino acids. Germline assignment: CDR1 KGHSH and CDR2 LQKENI. V shed 6 bases and J 6 bases; nucleotides not matched to a gene: 6. Here the CDR3 DNA reads TGTGCCAGCTCCCCCCGGGACAGGGGGCCCAATGAGCAGTTCTTC. This sequence encodes CASSPRDRGPNEQFF. The variable domain in full, with the rest retrieved from reference TRBV18 and TRBJ2-1, is NAGVMQNPRHLVRRRGQEARLRCSPMKGHSHVYWYRQLPEEGLKFMVYLQKENIIDESGMPKERFSAEFPKEGPSILRIQQVVRGDSAAYFCASSPRDRGPNEQFFGPGTRLTVL.

The chain recombines TRBV12-5 with TRBJ1-5, with a tentative D call TRBD1 (6 bases). CDR1 is LGHNT, CDR2 FRNRAP, per germline. V lost 7 bases to trimming and J lost 6 bases, with 19 bases between them. The CDR3 runs 15 residues. As DNA, the CDR3 is TGTGCTAGTGCCGGCGGGGGGCGCGGGATTCAGCCCCAGCATTTT. This codes for CASAGGGRGIQPQHF.

This clone was seen more than once but under ten times. The CDR3 DNA reads as TGTGCCAGCACCACAACTAATGAAAAACTGTTTTTT. This encodes CASTTTNEKLFF. The chain is built from TRBV6-6 and TRBJ1-4; D not certain. The V end was cut by 7 bases, the J end by 0 bases, with 3 bases between. The length of the CDR3 is 12 residues. Germline V gives CDR1 MNHNY, CDR2 SVGAGI (reference sequence).

The CDR3 loop is CASSSAWREPEAFF. The CDR3 nucleotides read TGTGCCAGCAGTTCGGCCTGGAGGGAGCCTGAAGCTTTCTTT. The rearrangement joins TRBV6-2 or TRBV6-3 to TRBJ1-1; D unresolved. Germline V gene sequence: CDR1 MNHEY, CDR2 SVGEGT. V was shortened by 4 bases and J by 6 bases, with 15 bases between the two germline ends. The CDR3 is made up of 14 amino acids.

The chain combines TRBV5-4 with TRBJ1-1; D remains ambiguous. Germline CDR1 reads SGHNT; CDR2 reads YYREEE (reference sequence). V was clipped by 0 bases and J by 1 base, with 7 bases between them. CDR3 length: 14 residues. CDR3 amino acids: CASSLEQRNTEAFF. CDR3 nucleotide sequence: TGTGCCAGCAGCTTGGAACAAAGGAACACTGAAGCTTTCTTT.

The chain couples TRBV11-2 to TRBJ2-7; D perhaps matches TRBD1 (6 bases). CDR3 length: 12 amino acids. Germline values: CDR1 SGHAT, CDR2 FQNNGV. With 5 bases removed from V and 3 bases from J, the gap between germline ends came to 8 bases. Here the CDR3 DNA reads TGTGCCAGCAGCATACAGGGCTACGAGCAGTACTTC. This encodes CASSIQGYEQYF.

This rearrangement joins TRBV6-1 to TRBJ1-2, with 9 bases identical to TRBD1. The CDR3 is 15 residues long. Per the germline V gene, CDR1 is MNHNS and CDR2 is SASEGT. With 2 bases clipped from V and 4 bases from J, the junction kept 5 bases outside the gene matches. The DNA for the CDR3 is TGTGCCAGCAGTGAACAGGGACAGGGTCCCTATGGCTACACCTTC. Residues: CASSEQGQGPYGYTF.

The genes are TRBV5-1 and TRBJ2-2; a weak D match, TRBD1 (6 bases). This CDR3 spans 17 amino acids. Between the trimmed V and J ends, which lost 0 bases and 0 bases, there was a span of 12 bases. The germline CDR1 and CDR2 sequences are SGHRS and YFSETQ. The CDR3 bases are TGCGCCAGCAGCTTGGCCGGGACAAATGCGAACACCGGGGAGCTGTTTTTT. It is translated as CASSLAGTNANTGELFF.

The chain couples TRBV7-8 to TRBJ2-3, with TRBD1 matching over 8 bases. V shed 1 base and J 1 base; nucleotides not matched to a gene: 4. In germline, CDR1 is SGHVS, CDR2 FQNEAQ. CDR3 length: 16 amino acids. The DNA for the CDR3 is TGTGCCAGCAGCTTAGTCGGGACAGGTGGCACAGATACGCAGTATTTT. Translating gives CASSLVGTGGTDTQYF.

The chain combines TRBV19 with TRBJ1-2, with no clear D. CDR1 is LNHDA and CDR2 is SQIVND in the germline V gene (reference sequence). The CDR3 is made up of 16 amino acids. With 5 bases removed from V and 6 bases from J, the gap between germline ends came to 22 bases. CDR3 sequence (DNA): TGTGCCAGTAGTCTACATCTCGGACTCGCCATGAATGGCTACACCTTC. This sequence encodes CASSLHLGLAMNGYTF.

In its sample, this clone was seen once. The chain carries TRBV5-1 and TRBJ1-3; no reliable D call. This CDR3 region has 18 residues. Germline V CDR1 and CDR2: SGHRS, YFSETQ. Trimming took off 2 bases at V and 0 bases at J, with 18 bases between the two ends. CDR3 sequence: CASSLSQSTLYSGNTIYF. For the CDR3, the DNA is TGCGCCAGCAGCTTATCACAGAGCACATTATACTCTGGAAACACCATATATTTT.

This rearrangement joins TRBV6-6 to TRBJ1-1; unclear D gene. Trimming removed 7 bases at V and 5 bases at J, with 26 bases between. CDR1 MNHNY and CDR2 SVGAGI come from the germline V gene (reference sequence). The CDR3 is 17 residues long. In DNA form, the CDR3 reads TGTGCCAGCATTCGGAGGGCCGATAATAAGGGCCGGACTGAAGCTTTCTTT. It codes for CASIRRADNKGRTEAFF.

J is TRBJ1-2 and V is TRBV3-1 (or the pseudogene TRBV3-2), with D possibly matching TRBD1 (6 bases). Trimming removed 4 bases from V and 6 bases from J, with 18 bases in between. The CDR3 sequence is 15 residues long. Germline-derived CDR1 and CDR2 are LGHDT and YNNKEL (reference sequence). The CDR3 protein is CASSPPQGSSNGYTF. The CDR3 DNA reads as TGTGCCAGCAGCCCACCCCAGGGGAGCAGTAATGGCTACACCTTC.

The chain employs TRBV4-2 and TRBJ2-1; TRBD2 matches at 14 bases. The CDR3 spans 17 residues. CDR1 is LGHNA and CDR2 is YNFKEQ in the germline V gene. After removal of 0 bases from V and 4 bases from J, the junction contained 2 bases not matched to a gene. The DNA of the CDR3 is TGTGCCAGCAGCCAAGAGACTAGCGGGGGGGCTTACAATGAGCAGTTCTTC. Translating gives CASSQETSGGAYNEQFF.

The chain has TRBV7-6 and TRBJ1-3; TRBD1 agrees at 8 bases. CDR1 SGHVS and CDR2 FNYEAQ come from the germline V gene. Trimming at V came to 1 base and at J to 1 base, leaving 3 bases not matched to a gene. The CDR3 has 16 residues. This CDR3 reads CASSLGGQGSGNTIYF. The CDR3 coding sequence is TGTGCCAGCAGCTTAGGCGGACAGGGTTCTGGAAACACCATATATTTT.